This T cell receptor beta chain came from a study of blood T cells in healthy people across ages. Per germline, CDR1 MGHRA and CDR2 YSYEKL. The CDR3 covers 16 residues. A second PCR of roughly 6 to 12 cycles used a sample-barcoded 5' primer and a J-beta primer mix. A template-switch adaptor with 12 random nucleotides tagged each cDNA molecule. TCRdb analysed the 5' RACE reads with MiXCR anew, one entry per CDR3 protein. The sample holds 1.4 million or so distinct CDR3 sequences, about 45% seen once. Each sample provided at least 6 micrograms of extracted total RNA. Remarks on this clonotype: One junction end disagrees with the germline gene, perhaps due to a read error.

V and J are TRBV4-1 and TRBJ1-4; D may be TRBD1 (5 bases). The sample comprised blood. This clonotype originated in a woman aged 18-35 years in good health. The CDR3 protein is CANSHPLGPGDEKLFF. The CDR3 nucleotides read TGCGCCAACAGCCACCCACTGGGGCCGGGTGATGAAAAACTGTTTTTT.